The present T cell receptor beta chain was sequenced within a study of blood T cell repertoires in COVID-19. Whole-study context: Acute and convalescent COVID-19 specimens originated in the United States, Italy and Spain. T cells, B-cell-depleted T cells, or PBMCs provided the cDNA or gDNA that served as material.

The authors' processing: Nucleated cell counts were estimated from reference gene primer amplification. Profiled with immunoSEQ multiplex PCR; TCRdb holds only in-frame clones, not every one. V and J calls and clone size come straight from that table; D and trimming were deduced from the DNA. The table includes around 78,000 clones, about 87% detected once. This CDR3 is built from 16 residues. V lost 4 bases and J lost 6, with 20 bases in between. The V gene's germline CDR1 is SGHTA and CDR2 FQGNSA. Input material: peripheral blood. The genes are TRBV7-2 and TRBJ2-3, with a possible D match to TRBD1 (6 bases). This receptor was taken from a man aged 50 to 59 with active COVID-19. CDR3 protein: CASSSARQARGDTQYF. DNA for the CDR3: TGTGCCAGCAGCTCCGCCCGACAGGCCCGAGGGGATACGCAGTATTTT.